Detailed here is one T cell receptor (beta chain). Its antigen remains unidentified. Nothing much larger sits one base from this clone, and base qualities are not available. At one collaborating source in Seattle, patients were enrolled during active infection and were followed longitudinally through the course of disease. The collaborating institutions used their own protocols to collect whole blood in K2EDTA tubes. For TCRbeta analysis, collaborator samples were shipped as frozen whole blood, as isolated PBMCs, or as DNA extracted from either sample type. This entry belongs to a study of blood T cell repertoires in COVID-19 (dated by TCRdb to the early 2020s). About the full investigation: Samples from collaborators originated in the United States, Italy and Spain and spanned both the acute and convalescent phases of COVID-19. The sample metadata nearly always contained a de-identified subject ID, COVID-19 status, age in years and sex. The dataset comprised deeply sampled blood TCRbeta repertoires from subjects exposed to, actively infected with, or recovered from COVID-19. Where available, HLA class I and class II types were obtained from metadata supplied by the sample provider rather than from assay-based typing. The samples were drawn from the first 160 participants of the ongoing ImmuneRACE study and from 950 to 1,500 subjects provided by 6 global collaborators. The material from the prospective study consisted of cDNA or gDNA derived from T cells, B-cell-depleted T cells, or PBMCs. The repertoires were released in a freely available public database meant as a resource for research on the immune response to SARS-CoV-2.

The immunoSEQ Assay, a bias-controlled multiplex PCR, was used to amplify TCRbeta CDR3 regions from genomic DNA. From the authors' description of their analysis: The number of nucleated cells in each sample was estimated from the amplification of reference gene primers within the assay. To quantify the absolute abundance of each unique TCRbeta CDR3 rearrangement, sequence reads were collapsed and filtered. For each sample, productive Simpson clonality was calculated by taking the square root of Simpson's diversity index across productive rearrangements. What TCRdb holds here is the immuneACCESS table cut down to in-frame rearrangements. Part of the clones is not present; checked against another copy, under half of the missing clones reflect an unresolved V gene, and the others are unexplained. V and J calls and clone size are given by that table; D and trimming were obtained from the DNA. This sample is represented by 100,000 to 150,000 clones; approximately 85% of them were singletons. Together, the top ten hold 3.2% of the sample.

What the authors observed across the whole study: How much clinical and demographic metadata was included differed by source and by participant, and the metadata was provided uncurated.

The receptor was derived from a woman aged 80 or over with COVID-19, enrolled during active disease. The source material was peripheral blood.

In nucleotide form, the sequence is TGCGCCAGCAGCTCCCACGCGGGGGGGGAAGGCACTGAAGCTTTCTTT. Its translation reads: CASSSHAGGEGTEAFF. The sequence is built from TRBV5-1 and TRBJ1-1, and perhaps TRBD1 as D gene, on 5 matching bases. Reading the germline V gene gives CDR1 SGHRS and CDR2 YFSETQ. V and J lose 3 bases and 4 bases, and a span of 19 bases separates them. Measured from the cysteine to the phenylalanine, the CDR3 is 16 residues long. CDR3 DNA is the only sequence kept; it has 48 bases, read in frame from the first base.